This T cell receptor (beta chain) was profiled in a study of blood T cell repertoires in COVID-19. Study-wide context: Both acute and convalescent COVID-19 samples were obtained from the United States, Italy and Spain.

Original methodology: Reference gene primer amplification gave estimated nucleated cell counts. Clones were read by immunoSEQ multiplex PCR, and TCRdb kept only the in-frame ones, dropping some. D and trimming come from the DNA, and the V and J calls and clone size come from that table. Here the sample spans about 320,000 clones, 85% being singletons. Germline assignment: CDR1 MGHDK and CDR2 SYGVNS. Trimming cost V 1 base and J 5 bases, with 6 bases left between them. The CDR3 spans 14 residues. Someone with COVID-19 had been met by exposed participants within 2 weeks before study entry. The sequence derives from a woman in her twenties or thirties who had been exposed to COVID-19. Specimen: PBMCs or T cells enriched from blood (not recorded which). The chain recombines TRBV25-1 with TRBJ1-6; D is perhaps TRBD1 (5 bases). CDR3 nucleotides: TGTGCCAGCAGTGAATGGGGGGATAATTCACCCCTCCACTTT. Its protein product is CASSEWGDNSPLHF.